The 12 T cell receptor beta chains given below trace back to one sample, sequenced in a study of spatial heterogeneity in lung cancer. Time point specified: blood at routine non-recurrence follow-up after resection. TCRdb reanalysed the 5' RACE reads using MiXCR and keeps one entry per CDR3 protein. This table has fewer than 100,000 distinct CDR3 sequences, 15% to 20% appearing once. The material sequenced was PBMCs, taken at follow-up. All receptors come from a male donor with early-stage non-small cell lung cancer.

The CDR3 DNA follows: TGTGCCAGCAGTGAAGGTGGAGTGTCTGGGAACACTGAAGCTTTCTTT. Translation: CASSEGGVSGNTEAFF. This chain uses TRBV2 with TRBJ1-1; no firm D call. The CDR3 has 16 amino acids. V lost 1 base and J lost 1, with 13 bases in between. Looked up from germline, CDR1 is SNHLY and CDR2 is FYNNEI.

V is TRBV18 and J is TRBJ2-5; D is undetermined. The V gene's germline CDR1 is KGHSH and CDR2 LQKENI. The CDR3 has 15 amino acids. V gave up 4 bases and J gave up 1 base, with 13 bases separating them. CDR3 protein: CASSRLADGQETQYF. The CDR3 nucleotides are TGTGCCAGCTCACGATTGGCGGACGGCCAAGAGACCCAGTACTTC.

The chain joins TRBV10-3 to TRBJ1-1; possible D gene TRBD1, 5 bases. The ends were cut back, 2 bases at V and 1 base at J, with 11 bases in the middle. Looked up from germline, CDR1 is ENHRY and CDR2 is SYGVKD. The CDR3 runs 15 residues. The CDR3 is CAISEGGLQNTEAFF. The CDR3 DNA follows: TGTGCCATCAGTGAGGGGGGACTGCAGAACACTGAAGCTTTCTTT.

This clonotype was recorded once. The junction departs from germline at one end; a sequencing error may be responsible. The chain combines TRBV7-8 with TRBJ2-1, with 8 bases fitting TRBD1. There are 14 residues in the CDR3. In germline, CDR1 is SGHVS, CDR2 FQNEAQ. The CDR3 protein is CVSSLRQGLLEQFF. CDR3 DNA sequence: TGTGTCAGCAGCTTAAGACAGGGGCTACTTGAGCAGTTCTTC.

The rearrangement links TRBV20-1 to TRBJ1-5, with D possibly TRBD1 on 5 matching bases. Germline values: CDR1 DFQATT, CDR2 SNEGSKA (reference sequence). Trimming shortened V by 5 bases and J by 4 bases, and 15 bases separated the two germline ends. The CDR3 totals 14 residues. This CDR3 reads CSAWGRGENQPQHF. CDR3 sequence (DNA): TGCAGTGCTTGGGGGAGAGGGGAGAATCAGCCCCAGCATTTT.

This clonotype was seen only a few times. This chain connects TRBV4-1 to TRBJ2-5; 7 bases match TRBD2. The CDR3 extends over 16 amino acids. Per germline, CDR1 MGHRA and CDR2 YSYEKL. V lost 0 bases to trimming and J lost 2 bases; unmatched junction nucleotides: 6. In DNA, the CDR3 is TGCGCCAGCAGCCAAGATAGGCTAGCGGTACAAGAGACCCAGTACTTC. It specifies CASSQDRLAVQETQYF.

A few counts support this clonotype. DNA of the CDR3: TGTGCCAGCAGTTACGCGCAGGTTGCGAACACCGGGGAGCTGTTTTTT. It encodes CASSYAQVANTGELFF. The rearrangement joins TRBV6-2 or TRBV6-3 to TRBJ2-2; D is ambiguous. Germline CDR1 is MNHEY and CDR2 is SVGEGT. CDR3 size: 16 residues. The V end lost 2 bases, the J end lost 0 bases, and 10 bases lay between the germline ends.

CDR3 nucleotide sequence: TGTGCCAGCAGTCTCGACAGGGTCAGGCAAGAGACCCAGTACTTC. Its translation: CASSLDRVRQETQYF. This chain links TRBV12-3 or TRBV12-4 with TRBJ2-5; 7 bases match TRBD1. CDR3 length: 15 residues. The V gene end was trimmed by 5 bases and the J gene end by 2 bases; junction bases not matched to a gene: 8.

This clonotype was counted many times. This chain uses TRBV24-1 with TRBJ2-1; no definite D call. This CDR3 spans 16 amino acids. The germline gives CDR1 KGHDR, CDR2 SFDVKD. With 2 bases removed from V and 5 bases from J, the gap between germline ends came to 15 bases. CDR3 amino acids: CATSDYQILGHNEQFF. CDR3 coding DNA: TGTGCCACCAGTGATTATCAGATCCTAGGGCACAATGAGCAGTTCTTC.

This clonotype was observed a few times. The chain has TRBV5-6 and TRBJ2-1, with 7 nucleotides matching TRBD1. Germline trimming cut 5 bases from V and 2 bases from J; bases unmatched to any gene: 4. This CDR3 has 14 amino acids. Germline V gene lookup returns CDR1 SGHDT and CDR2 YYEEEE. CDR3 loop: CASSTGTAYNEQFF. CDR3 coding DNA: TGTGCCAGCAGTACCGGGACAGCCTACAATGAGCAGTTCTTC.

Sample share makes this clonotype medium-sized (0.01 to 0.1%). The J gene is TRBJ2-5, the V gene TRBV7-9; D not resolved. V was shortened by 4 bases and J by 2 bases, with 8 bases between the two germline ends. The CDR3 loop spans 13 amino acids. CDR1 and CDR2 from the germline V gene are SEHNR and FQNEAQ (reference sequence). The chain's CDR3 is CASSSDVQETQYF. CDR3 nucleotide sequence: TGTGCCAGCAGCTCGGACGTACAAGAGACCCAGTACTTC.

The V gene is TRBV19, the J gene TRBJ2-1; no clear D. The CDR3 sequence is 14 residues long. Germline CDR1 is LNHDA and CDR2 is SQIVND (reference sequence). V lost 6 bases and J 8 bases, leaving 17 bases between the germline ends. DNA for the CDR3: TGTGCCAGTAGGCCAGGCAGCCAGGATCATGAGCAGTTCTTC. Its protein product is CASRPGSQDHEQFF.